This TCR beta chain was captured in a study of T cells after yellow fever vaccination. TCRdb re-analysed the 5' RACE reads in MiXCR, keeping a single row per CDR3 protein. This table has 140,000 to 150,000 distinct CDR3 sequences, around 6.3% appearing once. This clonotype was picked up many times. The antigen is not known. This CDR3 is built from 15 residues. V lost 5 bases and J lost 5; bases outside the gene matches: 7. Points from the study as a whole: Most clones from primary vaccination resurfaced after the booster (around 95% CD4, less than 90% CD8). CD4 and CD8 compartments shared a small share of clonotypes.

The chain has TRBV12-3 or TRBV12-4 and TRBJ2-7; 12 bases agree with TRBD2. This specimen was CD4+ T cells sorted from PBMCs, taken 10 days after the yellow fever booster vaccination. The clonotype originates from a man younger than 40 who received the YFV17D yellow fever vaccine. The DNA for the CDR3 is TGTGCCAGCAGTCCTTCGGGACTAGCGGGTAACGAGCAGTACTTC. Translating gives CASSPSGLAGNEQYF.